A single sample is the source of the 16 T cell receptor beta chains below, sequenced in a study of CD8+ T cells in alopecia areata. Following extraction, RNA underwent reverse transcription to cDNA, which served as the sequencing template. Clones were read by immunoSEQ multiplex PCR, and TCRdb kept only the in-frame ones, dropping some. This table holds roughly 65,000 clones, approximately 43% found once. The sample consisted of CD8+ T cells sorted from blood, taken at week 0. These TCRs come from a human donor with alopecia areata.

The V gene is TRBV9, the J gene TRBJ2-1; D is unclear. CDR1 and CDR2 (germline): SGDLS, YYNGEE. V was pared by 1 base and J by 5 bases, with 13 bases between. The CDR3 has 15 residues. The CDR3 protein is CASSVWSNEHNEQFF. CDR3 nucleotide sequence: TGTGCCAGCAGCGTATGGTCTAATGAACACAATGAGCAGTTCTTC.

The table lists this clone with many counts. The chain joins TRBV11-2 to TRBJ1-3; 7 nucleotides match TRBD1. Germline lookup yields CDR1 SGHAT and CDR2 FQNNGV. The CDR3 runs to 15 residues. The J segment lost 3 bases and the V segment lost 5 bases, leaving 7 bases of the junction unmatched. The CDR3 DNA reads as TGTGCCAGCAGCCGGGACAGCGGGCTTGGAAACACCATATATTTT. It is translated as CASSRDSGLGNTIYF.

This clone has more than one count but fewer than ten. The chain links TRBV13 to TRBJ2-7; 8 bases map to TRBD1. The V segment lost 3 bases and the J segment 4 bases; nucleotides outside the gene matches: 5. The CDR3 runs to 14 residues. The germline CDR1 and CDR2 sequences are PRHDT and FYEKMQ (reference sequence). The CDR3 reads CASSLRQGPYEQYF. CDR3 DNA sequence: TGTGCCAGCAGCTTGAGACAGGGGCCATACGAGCAGTACTTC.

CDR3 coding DNA: TGTGCCAGCAGTTACAATCCCGCTGAAGCTTTCTTT. It translates to CASSYNPAEAFF. The genes are TRBV6-6 and TRBJ1-1; D unclear. V dropped 2 bases and J dropped 6 bases, with 7 bases sitting between them. CDR1 and CDR2 from the germline V gene are MNHNY and SVGAGI (reference sequence). This CDR3 contains 12 residues.

The J gene is TRBJ1-5, the V gene TRBV7-9; tentatively, D is TRBD1 (5 bases). The germline V gene has CDR1 SEHNR and CDR2 FQNEAQ (reference sequence). Trimming pared 4 bases from V and 6 bases from J, leaving 13 bases between. The length of the CDR3 is 14 residues. CDR3 nucleotides: TGTGCCAGCAGCTCCGGAGGGGTTGGTCAGCCCCAGCATTTT. Amino acids: CASSSGGVGQPQHF. The full variable domain, rest sourced from reference TRBV7-9 and TRBJ1-5, is DTGVSQNPRHKITKRGQNVTFRCDPISEHNRLYWYRQTLGQGPEFLTYFQNEAQLEKSRLLSDRFSAERPKGSFSTLEIQRTEQGDSAMYLCASSSGGVGQPQHFGDGTRLSIL.

This clone has only a few counts. This chain links TRBV4-1 with TRBJ2-3, with D possibly called TRBD1 or TRBD2 (5 bases each). The V end was cut by 4 bases, the J end by 9 bases, with 11 bases between. Germline V gives CDR1 MGHRA, CDR2 YSYEKL. The CDR3 has 12 amino acids. CDR3 region: CASSPYGGTQYF. CDR3 sequence (DNA): TGCGCCAGCAGCCCCTATGGGGGAACGCAGTATTTT.

The gene calls are TRBV7-9 and TRBJ2-3; D gene uncertain. Trimming removed 4 bases at V and 0 bases at J, with 11 bases between. The length of the CDR3 is 15 residues. Looked up from germline, CDR1 is SEHNR and CDR2 is FQNEAQ (reference sequence). The CDR3 nucleotides are TGTGCCAGCAGCTCACACATTTTTAGCACAGATACGCAGTATTTT. Translated: CASSSHIFSTDTQYF.

V gene TRBV29-1 combines with J gene TRBJ1-2, with 8 bases lining up with TRBD1. The CDR3 length is 13 residues. Trimming removed 0 bases from V and 4 bases from J; junction bases left unmatched: 1. CDR1 and CDR2 from the germline V gene are SQVTM and ANQGSEA. CDR3 coding DNA: TGCAGCGTTGAAGAAGGGACAGGCTATGGCTACACCTTC. Amino acids: CSVEEGTGYGYTF.

This clone came up once. V is TRBV27 and J is TRBJ2-7; possible D gene TRBD2, 6 bases. Trimming pared 6 bases from V and 1 base from J, leaving 13 bases between. Germline V gene lookup returns CDR1 MNHEY and CDR2 SMNVEV (reference sequence). CDR3 length: 14 amino acids. The CDR3 sequence: CASSHGSGSYEQYF. The CDR3 nucleotides are TGTGCCAGCAGCCACGGTAGCGGATCCTACGAGCAGTACTTC.

The rearrangement joins TRBV9 to TRBJ2-3; perhaps TRBD2 as D (6 bases). CDR1 SGDLS and CDR2 YYNGEE come from the germline V gene. V was cut by 2 bases and J by 1 base, with 11 bases left in between. The CDR3 has 15 amino acids. CDR3 loop: CASSVRPSGTDTQYF. The CDR3 DNA reads as TGTGCCAGCAGCGTGAGACCTAGCGGCACAGATACGCAGTATTTT.

This clone has more than one count but fewer than ten. The chain combines TRBV7-9 with TRBJ2-2; D is uncertain. Germline V gene data show CDR1 as SEHNR and CDR2 as FQNEAQ (reference sequence). The V end lost 3 bases, the J end lost 4 bases, and 3 bases lay between the germline ends. The CDR3 runs 12 residues. The CDR3 coding sequence is TGTGCCAGCAGCTTTGTCACCGGGGAGCTGTTTTTT. It codes for CASSFVTGELFF.

This clone has only one observation. The CDR3: CASSVGDNQYPLEQFF. DNA of the CDR3: TGTGCCAGCAGCGTAGGGGACAACCAATACCCTCTTGAGCAGTTCTTC. The chain carries TRBV9 and TRBJ2-1, with D perhaps matching TRBD1 (6 bases). Germline V gene lookup returns CDR1 SGDLS and CDR2 YYNGEE. The CDR3 has 16 residues. Trimming stripped 0 bases from V and 9 bases from J, with 19 bases between. The full variable domain, its missing parts supplied by reference TRBV9 and TRBJ2-1, is DSGVTQTPKHLITATGQRVTLRCSPRSGDLSVYWYQQSLDQGLQFLIQYYNGEERAKGNILERFSAQQFPDLHSELNLSSLELGDSALYFCASSVGDNQYPLEQFFGPGTRLTVL.

The rearrangement links TRBV9 to TRBJ2-1; TRBD2 matches at 9 bases. CDR1 is SGDLS, CDR2 YYNGEE, per germline. After removal of 4 bases from V and 6 bases from J, the junction contained 11 bases not matched to a gene. CDR3 length: 16 amino acids. The CDR3 coding sequence is TGTGCCAGCAGCCCCGCAGGCGGGAGGGCCTTCAATGAGCAGTTCTTC. Amino acid sequence: CASSPAGGRAFNEQFF.

The chain has TRBV27 and TRBJ2-1, with TRBD1 identical over 8 bases. The CDR3 totals 13 residues. The junction had 4 bases not matched to a gene; V was cut back by 5 bases and J by 7 bases. Germline V gives CDR1 MNHEY, CDR2 SMNVEV (reference sequence). The CDR3: CASSQRQGNEQFF. DNA for the CDR3: TGTGCCAGCAGTCAGAGACAGGGGAATGAGCAGTTCTTC.

The V and J genes are TRBV19 and TRBJ2-5, with TRBD1 matching 9 bases. The CDR3 consists of 12 residues. The germline gives CDR1 LNHDA, CDR2 SQIVND (reference sequence). V was pared by 9 bases and J by 5 bases, with 4 bases of the junction left unmatched. CDR3 in amino acids: CASRQGDETQYF. The CDR3 nucleotides are TGTGCCAGCCGACAGGGGGATGAGACCCAGTACTTC.

The J gene is TRBJ2-1, the V gene TRBV27; no firm D call. The CDR3 is 13 residues long. V was cut by 0 bases and J by 6 bases, with 6 bases left in between. CDR1 and CDR2 (germline): MNHEY, SMNVEV (reference sequence). In nucleotides, the CDR3 is TGTGCCAGCAGTTTATCGAATGGCAATGAGCAGTTCTTC. Translating gives CASSLSNGNEQFF.